A selection of T cell receptor beta chains follows, all from one sample in a study of memory CD8 T cells in hepatitis C reinfection. Here immunoSEQ multiplex PCR was the method, and the copy in TCRdb shows in-frame clones only, minus some. This sample has about 4,800 clones, with 87% found just once. The sample taken for sequencing was naive CD8+ T cells sorted from blood. All receptors derive from a man aged 50-60 years with hepatitis C virus infection. Each CDR3 is given with its conserved first and last residue. The D gene is left open where the match is weak. Clone size is stated in some rows and not others, as once, few, many or a class when expanded.

D gene	V gene	clone size	J gene	CDR3 protein	CDR3 DNA
TRBD1	TRBV19	NA	TRBJ2-2	CASKKDRGLAGELFF	TGTGCCAGTAAAAAAGACAGGGGGTTGGCCGGGGAGCTGTTTTTT
NA	TRBV6-1	NA	TRBJ2-1	CASSEGAVEQFF	TGTGCCAGCAGTGAGGGAGCAGTTGAGCAGTTCTTC
NA	TRBV5-1	NA	TRBJ2-3	CASSLASGRDTQYF	TGCGCCAGCAGCTTGGCCTCAGGGCGGGATACGCAGTATTTT
NA	TRBV5-4	NA	TRBJ2-6	CASSTPSGSGIFGANVLTF	TGTGCCAGCAGTACGCCCTCGGGGTCTGGGATCTTTGGGGCCAACGTCCTGACTTTC
TRBD1	TRBV7-3	NA	TRBJ2-1	CASSLGQGNNEQFF	TGTGCCAGCAGCCTCGGACAGGGGAACAATGAGCAGTTCTTC
NA	TRBV7-6	NA	TRBJ2-7	CASSLAGHEQYF	TGTGCCAGCAGCCTGGCAGGGCACGAGCAGTACTTC
TRBD1	TRBV11-3	NA	TRBJ2-1	CASSLWQGAYNEQFF	TGTGCCAGCAGCTTGTGGCAGGGGGCTTACAATGAGCAGTTCTTC
NA	TRBV10-2	NA	TRBJ2-1	CASSEAPTGYNEQFF	TGCGCCAGCAGTGAGGCACCGACAGGCTACAATGAGCAGTTCTTC
NA	TRBV13	medium-sized	TRBJ2-1	CASSYREHEQFF	TGTGCCAGCAGCTACAGGGAGCATGAGCAGTTCTTC
TRBD2	TRBV30	NA	TRBJ2-1	CAWSMGAGGPDEQFF	TGTGCCTGGAGTATGGGAGCGGGAGGGCCCGATGAGCAGTTCTTC
NA	TRBV5-1	NA	TRBJ2-1	CASSLLPYEQFF	TGCGCCAGCAGCTTGCTTCCCTATGAGCAGTTCTTC
NA	TRBV5-6	NA	TRBJ2-2	CASSLNFNTGELFF	TGTGCCAGCAGCTTGAACTTTAACACCGGGGAGCTGTTTTTT
NA	TRBV7-9	NA	TRBJ2-1	CASRSSSLDEQFF	TGTGCCAGCAGATCCTCTAGCTTGGATGAGCAGTTCTTC
TRBD1	TRBV14	NA	TRBJ2-7	CASSPRDSYEQYF	TGTGCCAGCAGCCCCCGGGACAGCTACGAGCAGTACTTC
TRBD2	TRBV4-2	NA	TRBJ2-7	CASSQEGLAVSYEQYF	TGTGCCAGCAGCCAAGAGGGTCTAGCGGTCTCCTACGAGCAGTACTTC
TRBD2	TRBV6-4	NA	TRBJ2-1	CASSDLAGSSYNEQFF	TGTGCCAGCAGTGACCTAGCGGGGAGCTCCTACAATGAGCAGTTCTTC
TRBD2	TRBV7-9	NA	TRBJ2-1	CASSLTSGSQYNEQFF	TGTGCCAGCAGCTTAACTAGCGGGAGTCAGTACAATGAGCAGTTCTTC
TRBD2	TRBV4-1	large	TRBJ2-7	CASSPGQTSGGYEQYF	TGCGCCAGCAGCCCCGGTCAGACTAGCGGAGGCTACGAGCAGTACTTC
NA	TRBV4-1	NA	TRBJ2-6	CASSPTRAGANVLTF	TGCGCCAGCAGCCCCACTCGAGCTGGGGCCAACGTCCTGACTTTC
NA	TRBV7-9	NA	TRBJ2-1	CASSVGHSSSYNEQFF	TGTGCCAGCAGCGTGGGACATTCTAGCTCCTACAATGAGCAGTTCTTC
NA	TRBV2	once	TRBJ2-2	CASIDRNTGELFF	TGTGCCAGCATTGACAGGAACACCGGGGAGCTGTTTTTT
NA	TRBV4-3	NA	TRBJ1-3	CASSQDRSSGNTIYF	TGCGCCAGCAGCCAAGATCGTAGCTCTGGAAACACCATATATTTT
TRBD1	TRBV13	NA	TRBJ2-7	CASSPGQGYYEQYF	TGTGCCAGCAGCCCCGGACAGGGCTACTACGAGCAGTACTTC
TRBD2	TRBV27	NA	TRBJ2-7	CASSFGSGMAEQYF	TGTGCCAGCAGTTTTGGTAGCGGGATGGCCGAGCAGTACTTC
NA	TRBV9	NA	TRBJ1-1	CASSAPGIPEAFF	TGTGCCAGCAGCGCCCCAGGGATCCCTGAAGCTTTCTTT
NA	TRBV7-9	NA	TRBJ1-2	CASGHPGVFYGYTF	TGTGCCAGCGGACACCCAGGAGTTTTCTATGGCTACACCTTC
TRBD1	TRBV15	NA	TRBJ1-4	CATRGTAGNEKLFF	TGTGCCACCAGAGGGACAGCGGGCAATGAAAAACTGTTTTTT
TRBD1	TRBV11-2	NA	TRBJ2-7	CASSLGFGQAYEQYF	TGTGCCAGCAGCTTAGGATTTGGACAGGCGTACGAGCAGTACTTC
TRBD2	TRBV28	NA	TRBJ2-7	CASREGLVAGAYEQYF	TGTGCCAGCAGGGAAGGTCTTGTGGCGGGAGCCTACGAGCAGTACTTC
TRBD1	TRBV5-4	NA	TRBJ1-1	CASSSQTGEGTEAFF	TGTGCCAGCAGCTCTCAGACAGGGGAAGGCACTGAAGCTTTCTTT
NA	TRBV5-4	few	TRBJ2-1	CASSLTGGTPHNEQFF	TGTGCCAGCAGCTTGACTGGGGGGACCCCACACAATGAGCAGTTCTTC
NA	TRBV19	NA	TRBJ2-2	CASSIGNSGELFF	TGTGCCAGTAGTATAGGTAATTCCGGGGAGCTGTTTTTT
TRBD1	TRBV13	NA	TRBJ1-1	CASSGRDRGEPEAFF	TGTGCCAGCAGCGGCCGGGACAGGGGGGAACCTGAAGCTTTCTTT
TRBD2	TRBV9	NA	TRBJ2-6	CASSVGEGFLSGANVLTF	TGTGCCAGCAGCGTAGGGGAGGGGTTCCTCTCTGGGGCCAACGTCCTGACTTTC
TRBD1	TRBV13	once	TRBJ1-1	CASSLGLQGAYTEAFF	TGTGCCAGCAGCTTAGGGTTGCAGGGGGCATACACTGAAGCTTTCTTT
TRBD1	TRBV5-1	NA	TRBJ1-2	CASSLEEGASGDGYTF	TGCGCCAGCAGCTTAGAGGAGGGGGCGTCAGGAGATGGCTACACCTTC